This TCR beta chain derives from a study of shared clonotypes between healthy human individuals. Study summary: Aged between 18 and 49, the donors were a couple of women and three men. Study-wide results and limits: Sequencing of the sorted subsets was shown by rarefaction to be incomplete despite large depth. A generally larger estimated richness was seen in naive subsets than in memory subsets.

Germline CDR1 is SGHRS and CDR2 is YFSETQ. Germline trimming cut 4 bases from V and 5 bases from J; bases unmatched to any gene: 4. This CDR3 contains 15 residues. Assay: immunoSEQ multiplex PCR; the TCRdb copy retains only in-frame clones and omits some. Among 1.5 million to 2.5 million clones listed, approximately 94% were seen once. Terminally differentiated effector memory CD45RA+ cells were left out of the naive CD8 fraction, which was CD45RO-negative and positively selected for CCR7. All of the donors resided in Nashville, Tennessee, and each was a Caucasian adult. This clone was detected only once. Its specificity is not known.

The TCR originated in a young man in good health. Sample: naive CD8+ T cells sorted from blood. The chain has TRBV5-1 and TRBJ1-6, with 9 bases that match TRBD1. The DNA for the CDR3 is TGCGCCAGCAGCCCGCGGGACAGGGATAATTCACCCCTCCACTTT. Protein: CASSPRDRDNSPLHF. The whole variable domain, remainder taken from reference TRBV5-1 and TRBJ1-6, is KAGVTQTPRYLIKTRGQQVTLSCSPISGHRSVSWYQQTPGQGLQFLFEYFSETQRNKGNFPGRFSGRQFSNSRSEMNVSTLELGDSALYLCASSPRDRDNSPLHFGNGTRLTVT.